This T cell receptor (beta chain) was recorded in a study of cytomegalovirus exposure and HLA in healthy donors. General study findings and limits: In a later analysis, HLA-C alleles had the fewest associated TCRs, DRB1 alleles the most. In a later analysis, at a false discovery rate of 0.05, roughly 18,000 TCR beta sequences were associated with HLA alleles. Researchers reported in a later analysis that common viral pathogens appeared linked to several top clusters.

V lost 3 bases and J lost 5, with 16 bases in between. CDR3 length: 14 residues. Germline loops: CDR1 SQVTM, CDR2 ANQGSEA. A multiplex PCR was run with 60 Vbeta primers and 13 Jbeta primers. Clones were read by immunoSEQ multiplex PCR, and TCRdb kept only the in-frame ones, dropping some. The top ten clones hold 0.85% to 1.4% of a sample with around 190,000 clones, more than 70% of them seen once. As concerns this clone: Its antigen is unidentified.

Input material: PBMCs. The receptor comes from a woman aged 40-49 years in good health and CMV-seronegative. The chain has TRBV29-1 and TRBJ1-2; D uncertain. The CDR3 DNA sequence: TGCAGCGTTGATGGGCGGGCGACGGGTTATGGCTACACCTTC. Its protein is CSVDGRATGYGYTF.